This TCR beta chain emerged from a study of cytomegalovirus exposure and HLA in healthy donors. Study observations and caveats: Using the classifier, cytomegalovirus status was reportedly diagnosed with high specificity and sensitivity. In a later analysis, at a false discovery rate of 0.05, about 15,000 TCR beta sequences were associated with HLA alleles. Later on, an analysis found that several of the most significant clusters appeared to be linked to common viral pathogens, which included parvovirus B19.

As for this clone: The antigen is undetermined.

This CDR3 has 14 amino acids. The V and J ends lost 3 bases and 3 bases, in that order; junction bases with no gene match: 2. Germline loops: CDR1 SGHTA, CDR2 FQGNSA. PCR amplification relied on 60 Vbeta primers (plus 13 Jbeta primers). Per the original data handling: In a later analysis, the count reached 80 million or so unique TCR beta chains, with 9 million to 11 million shared. The data were produced by immunoSEQ multiplex PCR, yet TCRdb's version contains in-frame clones alone and is incomplete. V and J calls and clone size are given by that table; D and trimming were obtained from the DNA. The sample yields around 67,000 clones, 55% to 65% seen once.

The origin of this receptor is a woman aged 45-65 years in good health and CMV-seronegative. The sample was PBMCs. The rearrangement links TRBV7-2 to TRBJ1-1; the match to TRBD1 covers 9 bases. CDR3 residues: CASSFRQGDTEAFF. The CDR3, as DNA: TGTGCCAGCAGCTTCAGACAGGGGGACACTGAAGCTTTCTTT.